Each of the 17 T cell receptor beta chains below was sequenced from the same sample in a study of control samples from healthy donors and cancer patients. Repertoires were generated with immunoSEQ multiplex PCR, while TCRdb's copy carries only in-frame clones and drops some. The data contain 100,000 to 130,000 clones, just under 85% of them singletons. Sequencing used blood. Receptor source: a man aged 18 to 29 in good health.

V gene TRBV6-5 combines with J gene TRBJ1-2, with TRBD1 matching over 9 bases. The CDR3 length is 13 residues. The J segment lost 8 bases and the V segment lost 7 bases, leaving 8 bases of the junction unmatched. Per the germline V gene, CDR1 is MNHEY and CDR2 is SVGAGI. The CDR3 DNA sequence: TGTGCCAGCACTTTCGACAGGGGGGGAGGCTACACCTTC. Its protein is CASTFDRGGGYTF.

The CDR3 region has the DNA TGTGCCTGGAGTGTAGGGGGGTCCGGGGCCAACGTCCTGACTTTC. Residues: CAWSVGGSGANVLTF. The chain couples TRBV30 to TRBJ2-6; D tentatively reads TRBD1 or TRBD2 (6 bases each). The CDR3 length is 15 residues. V gave up 0 bases and J gave up 4 bases, with 10 bases separating them. From germline, CDR1 is GTSNPN and CDR2 SVGIG (reference sequence).

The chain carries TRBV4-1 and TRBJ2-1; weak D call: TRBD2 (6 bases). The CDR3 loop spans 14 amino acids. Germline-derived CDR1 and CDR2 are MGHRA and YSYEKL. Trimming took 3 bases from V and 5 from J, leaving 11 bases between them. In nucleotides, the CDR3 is TGCGCCAGCAGCCATGGGGGGATTAACAATGAGCAGTTCTTC. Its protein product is CASSHGGINNEQFF.

For the CDR3, the DNA is TGTGCCAGCAGCTTAGAAAGGGGTCAGCCCCAGCATTTT. Translated: CASSLERGQPQHF. V and J are TRBV11-2 and TRBJ1-5; tentatively, D is TRBD1 (5 bases). The CDR3 has 13 amino acids. The V gene lost 0 bases and the J gene lost 6 bases, with 6 bases spanning the gap. Germline V gene sequence: CDR1 SGHAT, CDR2 FQNNGV.

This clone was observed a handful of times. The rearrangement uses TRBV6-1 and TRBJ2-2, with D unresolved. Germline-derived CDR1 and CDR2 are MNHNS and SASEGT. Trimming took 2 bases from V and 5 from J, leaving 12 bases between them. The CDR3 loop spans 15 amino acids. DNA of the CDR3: TGTGCCAGCAGTGAAACCCGAAGGTCTACCGGGGAGCTGTTTTTT. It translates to CASSETRRSTGELFF.

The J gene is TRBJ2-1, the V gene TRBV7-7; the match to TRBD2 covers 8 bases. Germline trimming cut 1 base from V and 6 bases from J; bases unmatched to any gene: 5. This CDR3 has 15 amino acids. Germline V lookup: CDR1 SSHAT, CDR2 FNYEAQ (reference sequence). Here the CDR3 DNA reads TGTGCCAGCAGCTTAGGACGGGGGGGCCTCAATGAGCAGTTCTTC. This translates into CASSLGRGGLNEQFF.

The DNA of the CDR3 is TGTGCCAGCAGTTACTCAGGGTCAGGATACGAGCAGTACTTC. Protein product: CASSYSGSGYEQYF. The J gene is TRBJ2-7, the V gene TRBV6-5, with D hard to call. Deletions cut 0 bases from V and 4 bases from J, with 10 bases between. This CDR3 region has 14 residues. The germline CDR1 and CDR2 sequences are MNHEY and SVGAGI.

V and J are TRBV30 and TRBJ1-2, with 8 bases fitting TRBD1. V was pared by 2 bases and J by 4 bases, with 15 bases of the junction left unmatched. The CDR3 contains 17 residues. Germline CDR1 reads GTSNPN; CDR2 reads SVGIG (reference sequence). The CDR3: CAWSLGGRGLNLYGYTF. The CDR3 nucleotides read TGTGCCTGGAGTCTTGGTGGCAGGGGGCTCAACCTCTATGGCTACACCTTC.

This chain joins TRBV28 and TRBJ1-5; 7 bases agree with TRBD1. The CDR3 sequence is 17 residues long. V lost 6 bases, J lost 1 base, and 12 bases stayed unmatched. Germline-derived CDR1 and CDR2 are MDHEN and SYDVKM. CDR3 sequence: CASSRGTVPWSNQPQHF. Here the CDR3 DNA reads TGTGCCAGCAGCCGTGGGACAGTCCCTTGGAGCAATCAGCCCCAGCATTTT.

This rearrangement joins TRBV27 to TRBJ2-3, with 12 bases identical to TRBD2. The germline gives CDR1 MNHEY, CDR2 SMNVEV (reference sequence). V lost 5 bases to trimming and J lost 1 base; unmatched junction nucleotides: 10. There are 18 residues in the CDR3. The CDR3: CASSRQRLAGGGTDTQYF. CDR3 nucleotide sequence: TGTGCCAGCAGTAGACAACGGCTAGCGGGGGGGGGCACAGATACGCAGTATTTT.

CDR3 coding DNA: TGTGCCAGCAGTGATACAGGGTACTCTGGGGCCAACGTCCTGACTTTC. Its protein is CASSDTGYSGANVLTF. This chain connects TRBV9 to TRBJ2-6; a weak D match, TRBD1 (6 bases). Deletions cut 5 bases from V and 0 bases from J, with 12 bases between. The CDR3 is made up of 16 amino acids. The germline gives CDR1 SGDLS, CDR2 YYNGEE.

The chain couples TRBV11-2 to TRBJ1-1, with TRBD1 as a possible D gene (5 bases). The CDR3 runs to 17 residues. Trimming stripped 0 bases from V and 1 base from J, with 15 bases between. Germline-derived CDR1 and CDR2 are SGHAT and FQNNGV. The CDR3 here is CASSLEAPGTGNTEAFF. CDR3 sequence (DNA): TGTGCCAGCAGCTTAGAGGCCCCTGGGACGGGGAACACTGAAGCTTTCTTT.

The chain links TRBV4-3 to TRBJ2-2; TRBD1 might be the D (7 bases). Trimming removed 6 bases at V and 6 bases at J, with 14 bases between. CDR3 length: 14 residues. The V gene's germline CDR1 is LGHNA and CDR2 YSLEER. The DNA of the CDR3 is TGCGCCAGCAGGGCAGGGGGGTCGGCCGGGGAGCTGTTTTTT. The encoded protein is CASRAGGSAGELFF.

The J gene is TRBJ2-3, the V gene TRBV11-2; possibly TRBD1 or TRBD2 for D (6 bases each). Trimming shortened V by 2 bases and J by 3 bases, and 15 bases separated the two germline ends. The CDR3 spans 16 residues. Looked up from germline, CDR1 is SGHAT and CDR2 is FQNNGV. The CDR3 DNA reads TGTGCCAGCAGCTTATGGGGGGCAGGGGTTACAGATACGCAGTATTTT. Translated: CASSLWGAGVTDTQYF.

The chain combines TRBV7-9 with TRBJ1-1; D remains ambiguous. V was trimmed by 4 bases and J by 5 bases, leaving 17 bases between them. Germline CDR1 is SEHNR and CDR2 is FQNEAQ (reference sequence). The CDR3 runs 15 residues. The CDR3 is CASSSDLMGRTEAFF. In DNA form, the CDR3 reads TGTGCCAGCAGCTCCGACCTTATGGGGAGGACTGAAGCTTTCTTT.

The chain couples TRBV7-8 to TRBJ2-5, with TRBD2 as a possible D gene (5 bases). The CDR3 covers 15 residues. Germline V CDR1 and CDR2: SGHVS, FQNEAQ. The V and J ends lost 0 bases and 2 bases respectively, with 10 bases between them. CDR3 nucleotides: TGTGCCAGCAGCTTAGCGCAACCGGGGCAAGAGACCCAGTACTTC. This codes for CASSLAQPGQETQYF.

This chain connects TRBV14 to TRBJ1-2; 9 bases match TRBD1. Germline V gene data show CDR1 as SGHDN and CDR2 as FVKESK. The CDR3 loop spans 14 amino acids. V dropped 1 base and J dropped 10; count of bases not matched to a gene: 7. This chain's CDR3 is CASSQVRTGVDYTF. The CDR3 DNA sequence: TGTGCCAGCAGCCAAGTTAGGACAGGGGTGGACTACACCTTC.